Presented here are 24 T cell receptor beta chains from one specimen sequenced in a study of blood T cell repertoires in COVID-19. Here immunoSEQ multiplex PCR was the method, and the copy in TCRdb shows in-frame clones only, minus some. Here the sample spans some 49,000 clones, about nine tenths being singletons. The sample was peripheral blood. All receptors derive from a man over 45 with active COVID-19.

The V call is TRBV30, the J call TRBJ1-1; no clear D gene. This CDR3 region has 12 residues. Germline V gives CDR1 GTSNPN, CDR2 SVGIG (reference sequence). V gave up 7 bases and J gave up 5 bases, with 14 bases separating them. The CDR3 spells CASTLSQTEAFF. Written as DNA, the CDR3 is TGTGCCTCCACCTTATCACAGACTGAAGCTTTCTTT.

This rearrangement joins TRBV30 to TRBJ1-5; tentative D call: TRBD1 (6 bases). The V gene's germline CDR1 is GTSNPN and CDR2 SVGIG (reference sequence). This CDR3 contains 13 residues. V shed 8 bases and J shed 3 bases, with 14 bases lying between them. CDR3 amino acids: CAANDRSNQPQHF. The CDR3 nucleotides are TGTGCCGCAAACGACAGGTCCAATCAGCCCCAGCATTTT.

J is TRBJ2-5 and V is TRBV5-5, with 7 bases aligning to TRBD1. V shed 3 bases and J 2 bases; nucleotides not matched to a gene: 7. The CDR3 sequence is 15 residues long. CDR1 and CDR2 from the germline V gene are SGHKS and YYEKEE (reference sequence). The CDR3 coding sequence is TGTGCCAGCAGCTCACAGACAGGGATACAAGAGACCCAGTACTTC. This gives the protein CASSSQTGIQETQYF.

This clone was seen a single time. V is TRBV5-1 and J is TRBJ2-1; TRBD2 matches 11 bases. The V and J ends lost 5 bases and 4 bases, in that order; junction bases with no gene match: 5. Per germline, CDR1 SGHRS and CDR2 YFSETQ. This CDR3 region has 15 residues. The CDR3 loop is CASRLGTSGYNEQFF. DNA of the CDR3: TGCGCCAGCAGGTTAGGGACTAGCGGATACAATGAGCAGTTCTTC.

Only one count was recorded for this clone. The CDR3 nucleotides are TGTGCCAGCAGCTTAGCCGGGAGCTCCTACAATGAGCAGTTCTTC. It yields the protein CASSLAGSSYNEQFF. The chain carries TRBV11-2 and TRBJ2-1, with a possible D match to TRBD2 (6 bases). The CDR3 loop spans 15 amino acids. Germline CDR1 is SGHAT and CDR2 is FQNNGV. Trimming cost V 1 base and J 0 bases, with 7 bases left between them.

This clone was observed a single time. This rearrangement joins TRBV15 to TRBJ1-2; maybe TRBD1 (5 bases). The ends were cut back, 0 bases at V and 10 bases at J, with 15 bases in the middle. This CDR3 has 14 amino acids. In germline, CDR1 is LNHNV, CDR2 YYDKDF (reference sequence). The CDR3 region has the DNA TGTGCCACCAGCAGAGAGGAGCTAGGGGAGGCCTACACCTTC. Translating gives CATSREELGEAYTF.

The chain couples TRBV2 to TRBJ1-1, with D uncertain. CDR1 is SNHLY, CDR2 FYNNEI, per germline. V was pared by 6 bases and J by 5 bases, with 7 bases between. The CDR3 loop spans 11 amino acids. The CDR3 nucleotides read TGTGCCAGCAGCGATGAGACTGAAGCTTTCTTT. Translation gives CASSDETEAFF.

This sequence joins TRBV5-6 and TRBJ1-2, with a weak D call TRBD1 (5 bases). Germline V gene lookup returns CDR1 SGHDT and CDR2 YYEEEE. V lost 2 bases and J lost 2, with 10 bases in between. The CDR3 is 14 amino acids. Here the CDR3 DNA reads TGTGCCAGCAGCTTCGCGGACAAAAACTATGGCTACACCTTC. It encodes CASSFADKNYGYTF.

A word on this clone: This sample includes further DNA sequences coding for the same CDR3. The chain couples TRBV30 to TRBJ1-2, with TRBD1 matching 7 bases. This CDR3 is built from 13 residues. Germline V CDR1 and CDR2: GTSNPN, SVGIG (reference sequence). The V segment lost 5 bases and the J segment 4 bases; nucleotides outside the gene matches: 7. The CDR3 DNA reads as TGTGCCTGGGCTCGGGACAGACCCTATGGCTACACCTTC. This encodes CAWARDRPYGYTF.

The DNA of the CDR3 is TGTGCCTGGAGGCGGGGCGAGAACACTGAAGCTTTCTTT. It specifies CAWRRGENTEAFF. The chain couples TRBV30 to TRBJ1-1; perhaps TRBD1 as D (5 bases). V dropped 3 bases and J dropped 1 base, with 9 bases sitting between them. The CDR3 consists of 13 residues. Per the germline V gene, CDR1 is GTSNPN and CDR2 is SVGIG (reference sequence).

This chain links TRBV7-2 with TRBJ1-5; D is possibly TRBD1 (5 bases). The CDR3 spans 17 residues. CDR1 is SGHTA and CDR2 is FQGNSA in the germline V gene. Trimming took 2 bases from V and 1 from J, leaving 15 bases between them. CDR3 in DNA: TGTGCCAGCAGCTTATTAGGCGGGGCGGGGAGCAATCAGCCCCAGCATTTT. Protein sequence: CASSLLGGAGSNQPQHF.

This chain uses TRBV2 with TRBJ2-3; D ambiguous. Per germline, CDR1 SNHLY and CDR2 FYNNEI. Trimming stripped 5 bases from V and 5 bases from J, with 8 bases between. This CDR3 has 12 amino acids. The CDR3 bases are TGTGCCAGCAGTCTTCGTCGAGATACGCAGTATTTT. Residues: CASSLRRDTQYF.

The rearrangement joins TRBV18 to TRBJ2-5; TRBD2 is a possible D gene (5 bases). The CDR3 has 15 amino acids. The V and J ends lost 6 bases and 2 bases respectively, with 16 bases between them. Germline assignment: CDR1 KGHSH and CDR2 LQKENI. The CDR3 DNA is TGTGCCAGCTCTACCGGTAGCGCGGCGCAAGAGACCCAGTACTTC. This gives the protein CASSTGSAAQETQYF.

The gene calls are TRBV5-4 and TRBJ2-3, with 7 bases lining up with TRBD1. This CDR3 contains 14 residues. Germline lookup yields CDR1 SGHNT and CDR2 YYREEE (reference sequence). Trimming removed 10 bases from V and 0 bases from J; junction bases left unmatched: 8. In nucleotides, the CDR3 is TGTGCCGGGGCCCGGGGACAGAGCACAGATACGCAGTATTTT. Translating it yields CAGARGQSTDTQYF.

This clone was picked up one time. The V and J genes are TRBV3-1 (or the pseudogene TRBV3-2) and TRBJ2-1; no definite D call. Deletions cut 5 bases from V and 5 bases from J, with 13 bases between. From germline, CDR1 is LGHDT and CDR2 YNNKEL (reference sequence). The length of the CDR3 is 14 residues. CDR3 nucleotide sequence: TGTGCCAGCAGCTTAAGACACAGAGACAATGAGCAGTTCTTC. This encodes CASSLRHRDNEQFF.

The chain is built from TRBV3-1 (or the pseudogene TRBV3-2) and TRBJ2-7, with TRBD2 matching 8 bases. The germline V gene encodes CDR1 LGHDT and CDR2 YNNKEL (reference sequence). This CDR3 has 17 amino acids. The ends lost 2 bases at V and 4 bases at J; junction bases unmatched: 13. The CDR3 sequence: CASSQSGSRRGVYEQYF. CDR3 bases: TGTGCCAGCAGCCAAAGCGGGAGTCGGCGGGGGGTTTACGAGCAGTACTTC.

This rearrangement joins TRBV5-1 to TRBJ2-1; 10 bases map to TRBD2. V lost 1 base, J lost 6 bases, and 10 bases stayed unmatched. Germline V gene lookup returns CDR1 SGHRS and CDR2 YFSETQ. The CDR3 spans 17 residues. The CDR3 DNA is TGCGCCAGCAGCTTGAGACTAGCGGGCGGTCTGCCCAATGAGCAGTTCTTC. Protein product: CASSLRLAGGLPNEQFF. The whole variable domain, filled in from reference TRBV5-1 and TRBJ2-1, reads KAGVTQTPRYLIKTRGQQVTLSCSPISGHRSVSWYQQTPGQGLQFLFEYFSETQRNKGNFPGRFSGRQFSNSRSEMNVSTLELGDSALYLCASSLRLAGGLPNEQFFGPGTRLTVL.

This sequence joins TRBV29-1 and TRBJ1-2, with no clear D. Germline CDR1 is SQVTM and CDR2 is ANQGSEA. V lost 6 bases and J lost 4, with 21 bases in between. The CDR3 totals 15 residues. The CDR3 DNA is TGCAGCGTCATATGGGGAGGCAGCCCCGGCTATGGCTACACCTTC. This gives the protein CSVIWGGSPGYGYTF. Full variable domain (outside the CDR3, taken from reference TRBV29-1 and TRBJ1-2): SAVISQKPSRDICQRGTSLTIQCQVDSQVTMMFWYRQQPGQSLTLIATANQGSEATYESGFVIDKFPISRPNLTFSTLTVSNMSPEDSSIYLCSVIWGGSPGYGYTFGSGTRLTVV.

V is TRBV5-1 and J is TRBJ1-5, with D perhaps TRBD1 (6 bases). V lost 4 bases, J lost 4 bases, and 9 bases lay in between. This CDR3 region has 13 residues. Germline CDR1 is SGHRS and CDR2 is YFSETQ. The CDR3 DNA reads TGCGCCAGCAGCCCCGGACAGAATCAGCCCCAGCATTTT. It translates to CASSPGQNQPQHF.

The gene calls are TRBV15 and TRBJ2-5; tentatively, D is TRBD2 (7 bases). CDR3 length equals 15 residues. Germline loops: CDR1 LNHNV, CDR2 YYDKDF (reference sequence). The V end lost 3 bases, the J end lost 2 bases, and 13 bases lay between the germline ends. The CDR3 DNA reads TGTGCCACCAGCAGGGGAGGGGGGGGGCAAGAGACCCAGTACTTC. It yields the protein CATSRGGGGQETQYF.

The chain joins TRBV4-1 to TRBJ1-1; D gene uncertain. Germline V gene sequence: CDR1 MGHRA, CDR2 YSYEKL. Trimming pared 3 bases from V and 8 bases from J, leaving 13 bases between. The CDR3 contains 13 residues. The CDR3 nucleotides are TGCGCCAGCAGCCATCCCGCAGGCTCGGAAGCTTTCTTT. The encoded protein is CASSHPAGSEAFF.

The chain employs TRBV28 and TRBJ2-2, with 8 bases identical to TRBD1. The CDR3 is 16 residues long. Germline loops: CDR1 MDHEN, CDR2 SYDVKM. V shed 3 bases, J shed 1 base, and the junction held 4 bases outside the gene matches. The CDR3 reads CASSLSGTGNTGELFF. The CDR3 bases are TGTGCCAGCAGTTTGAGTGGGACAGGGAACACCGGGGAGCTGTTTTTT.

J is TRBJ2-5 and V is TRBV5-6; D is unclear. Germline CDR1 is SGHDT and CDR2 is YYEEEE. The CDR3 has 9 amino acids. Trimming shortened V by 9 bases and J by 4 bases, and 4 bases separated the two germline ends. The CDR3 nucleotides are TGTGCCACCTCAGAGACCCAGTACTTC. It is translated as CATSETQYF.

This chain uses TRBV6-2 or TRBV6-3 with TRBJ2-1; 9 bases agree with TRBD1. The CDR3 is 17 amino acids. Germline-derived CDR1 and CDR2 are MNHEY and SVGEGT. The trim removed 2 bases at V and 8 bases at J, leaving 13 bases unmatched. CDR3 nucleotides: TGTGCCAGCAGTTACCGTACAGGGGGCTCTGATAACGATGAGCAGTTCTTC. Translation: CASSYRTGGSDNDEQFF.